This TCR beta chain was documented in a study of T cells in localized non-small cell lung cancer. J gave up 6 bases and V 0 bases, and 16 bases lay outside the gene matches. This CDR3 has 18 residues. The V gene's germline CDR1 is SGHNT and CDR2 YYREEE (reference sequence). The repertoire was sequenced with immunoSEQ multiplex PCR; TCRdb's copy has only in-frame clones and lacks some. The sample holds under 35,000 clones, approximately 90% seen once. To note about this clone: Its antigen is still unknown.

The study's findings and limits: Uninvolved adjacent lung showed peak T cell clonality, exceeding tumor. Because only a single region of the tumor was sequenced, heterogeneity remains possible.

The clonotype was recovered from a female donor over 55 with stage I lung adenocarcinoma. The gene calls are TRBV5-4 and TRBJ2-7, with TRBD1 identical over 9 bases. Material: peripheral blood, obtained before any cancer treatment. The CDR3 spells CASSLAPPGQGSSIEQYF. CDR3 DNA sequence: TGTGCCAGCAGCTTGGCCCCCCCGGGACAGGGCAGTTCCATCGAGCAGTACTTC.